The rows below give T cell receptor beta chains drawn from one sample of a study of beta chain features in type 1 diabetes. Profiled with immunoSEQ multiplex PCR; TCRdb holds only in-frame clones, not every one. The repertoire holds roughly 240,000 clones, with around 24% as singletons. The sample taken for sequencing was naive CD4+ T cells from blood. These receptors were collected from a woman between 25 and 40 years old with type 1 diabetes. Both conserved end residues are part of each CDR3.

cdr3_length,v_call,j_call,cdr3_aa
14,TRBV18,TRBJ1-2,CASSPTGGDYGYTF
13,TRBV27,TRBJ1-1,CASRPSGNTEAFF
13,TRBV2,TRBJ1-5,CASSVDRDQPQHF
12,TRBV18,TRBJ2-7,CASSPASYEQYF
14,TRBV5-1,TRBJ2-1,CASSFTGIYNEQFF
16,TRBV5-4,TRBJ2-1,CASSLELAGLLNEQFF
16,TRBV4-2,TRBJ2-1,CASSQDMPGVGNEQFF
17,TRBV9,TRBJ2-3,CASSPGTSGRAPDTQYF
14,TRBV27,TRBJ2-5,CASSWTSGSETQYF
15,TRBV21-1,TRBJ2-7,CASSKELAGSYEQYF
14,TRBV19,TRBJ1-2,CASSIQGANYGYTF
14,TRBV5-1,TRBJ2-1,CASSSRGRGNEQFF
13,TRBV5-5,TRBJ2-5,CASTNRVRETQYF
15,TRBV10-3,TRBJ2-7,CATTVPDSSVYEQYF
15,TRBV11-2,TRBJ2-7,CASSLVSGRVYEQYF
14,TRBV10-3,TRBJ2-7,CAISGGQGIYEQYF
15,TRBV14,TRBJ2-1,CASSVGTSGFHEQFF
15,TRBV2,TRBJ2-1,CASSELAGGPNEQFF